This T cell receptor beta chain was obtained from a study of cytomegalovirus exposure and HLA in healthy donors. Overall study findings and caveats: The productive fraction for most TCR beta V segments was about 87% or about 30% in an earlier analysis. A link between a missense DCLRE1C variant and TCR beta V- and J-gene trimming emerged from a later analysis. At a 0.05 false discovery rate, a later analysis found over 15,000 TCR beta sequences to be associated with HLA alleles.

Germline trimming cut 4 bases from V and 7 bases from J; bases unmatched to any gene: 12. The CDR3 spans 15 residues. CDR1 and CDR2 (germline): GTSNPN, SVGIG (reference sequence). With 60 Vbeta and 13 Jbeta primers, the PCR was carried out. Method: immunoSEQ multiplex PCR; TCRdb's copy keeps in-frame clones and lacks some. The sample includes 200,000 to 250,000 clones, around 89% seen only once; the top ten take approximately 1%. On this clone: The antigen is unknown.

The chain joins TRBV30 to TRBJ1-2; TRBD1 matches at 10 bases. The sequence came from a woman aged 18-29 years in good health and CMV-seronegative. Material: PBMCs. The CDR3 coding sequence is TGTGCCTGGATCCCGATAGGGACAGGGGCTGGTGGCTACACCTTC. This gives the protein CAWIPIGTGAGGYTF.